One T cell receptor beta chain is described in this entry. Its matching antigen is unknown. The data belong to a study of breast tumors, draining lymph nodes, adjacent tissues. Regarding the study as a whole: Most tumor T cells seemingly derive from lymph node, then expand in tumor. Tumor TCR diversity was below lymph nodes but above nontumor tissue. The lymph node origin of tumor T cells was framed as consistent with a hypothesis, not demonstrated.

TCRdb recomputed calls from the multiplex PCR reads with MiXCR, one row per CDR3 protein. The sample has 5,000 to 7,500 distinct CDR3 sequences; about 40% are singletons. The germline V gene encodes CDR1 SGHTA and CDR2 FQGTGA. V lost 5 bases to trimming and J lost 3 bases, with 19 bases between them. CDR3 length: 16 amino acids. The chain is built from TRBV7-3 and TRBJ1-2; tentative D call: TRBD1 (6 bases). The receptor's source is a female donor with breast cancer. Some clones in this sample may be carry-over from other donors' samples. Material: tumor-adjacent breast tissue. The CDR3 DNA sequence: TGTGCCAGCAGCGGAACCGGGACACTAATTTACTATGGCTACACCTTC. Its translation is CASSGTGTLIYYGYTF.